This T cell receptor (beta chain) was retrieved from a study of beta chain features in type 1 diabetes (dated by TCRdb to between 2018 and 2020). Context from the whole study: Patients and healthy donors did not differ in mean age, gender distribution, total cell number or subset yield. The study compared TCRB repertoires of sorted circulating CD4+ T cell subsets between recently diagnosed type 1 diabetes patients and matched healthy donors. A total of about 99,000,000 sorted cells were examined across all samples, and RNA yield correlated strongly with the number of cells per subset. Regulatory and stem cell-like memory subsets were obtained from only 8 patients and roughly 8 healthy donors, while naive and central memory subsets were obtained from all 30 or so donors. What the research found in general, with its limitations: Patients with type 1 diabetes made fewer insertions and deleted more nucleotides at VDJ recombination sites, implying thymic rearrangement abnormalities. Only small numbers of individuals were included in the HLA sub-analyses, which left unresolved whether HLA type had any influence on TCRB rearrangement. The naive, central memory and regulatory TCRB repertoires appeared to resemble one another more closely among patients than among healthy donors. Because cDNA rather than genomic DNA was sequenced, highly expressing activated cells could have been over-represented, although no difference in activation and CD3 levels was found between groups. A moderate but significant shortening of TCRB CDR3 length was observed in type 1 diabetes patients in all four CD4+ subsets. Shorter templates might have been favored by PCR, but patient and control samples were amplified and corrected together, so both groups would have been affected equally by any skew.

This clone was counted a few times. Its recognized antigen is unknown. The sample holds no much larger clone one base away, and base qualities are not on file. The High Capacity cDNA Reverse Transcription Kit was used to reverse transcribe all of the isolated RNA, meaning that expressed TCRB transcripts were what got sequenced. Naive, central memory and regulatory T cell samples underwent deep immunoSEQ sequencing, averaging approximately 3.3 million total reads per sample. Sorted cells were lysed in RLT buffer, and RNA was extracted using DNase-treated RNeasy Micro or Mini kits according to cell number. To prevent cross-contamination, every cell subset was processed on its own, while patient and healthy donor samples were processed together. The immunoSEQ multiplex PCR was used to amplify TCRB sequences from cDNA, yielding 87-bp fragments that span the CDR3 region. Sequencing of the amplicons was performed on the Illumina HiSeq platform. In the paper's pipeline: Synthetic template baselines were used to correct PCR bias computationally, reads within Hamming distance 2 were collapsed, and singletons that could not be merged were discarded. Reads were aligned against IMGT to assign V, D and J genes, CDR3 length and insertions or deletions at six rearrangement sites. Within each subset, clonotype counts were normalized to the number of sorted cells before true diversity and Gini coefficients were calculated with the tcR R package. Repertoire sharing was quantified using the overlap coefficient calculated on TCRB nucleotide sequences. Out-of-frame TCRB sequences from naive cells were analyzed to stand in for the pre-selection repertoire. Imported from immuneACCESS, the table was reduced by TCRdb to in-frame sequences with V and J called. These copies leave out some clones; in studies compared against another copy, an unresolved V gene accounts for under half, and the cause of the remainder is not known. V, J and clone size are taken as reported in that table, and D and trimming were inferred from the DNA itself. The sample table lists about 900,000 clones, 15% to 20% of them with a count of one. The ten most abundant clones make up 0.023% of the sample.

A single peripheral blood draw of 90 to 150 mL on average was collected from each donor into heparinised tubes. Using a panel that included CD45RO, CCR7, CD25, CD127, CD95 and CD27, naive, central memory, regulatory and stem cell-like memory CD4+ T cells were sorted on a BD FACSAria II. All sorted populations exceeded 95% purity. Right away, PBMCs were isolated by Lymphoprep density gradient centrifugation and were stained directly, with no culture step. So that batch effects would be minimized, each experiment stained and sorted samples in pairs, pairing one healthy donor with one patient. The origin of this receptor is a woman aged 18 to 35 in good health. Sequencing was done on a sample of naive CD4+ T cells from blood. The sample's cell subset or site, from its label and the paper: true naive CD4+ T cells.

Here the CDR3 is given as CATSRYPTGDYEQYF. The DNA reads as follows: TGTGCCACCAGCAGATATCCGACAGGGGACTACGAGCAGTACTTC. The rearranged chain carries TRBV15 and TRBJ2-7; TRBD1 matches 8 bases in the middle. For CDR1 and CDR2, the germline V gene (reference sequence) lists LNHNV and YYDKDF. From the cysteine through the phenylalanine, the CDR3 covers 15 amino acids. Only the CDR3 part of the read is kept: 45 bases, read in frame from the first base. V loses 2 bases at its end and J loses 3 bases; junction bases beyond the gene matches: 6.